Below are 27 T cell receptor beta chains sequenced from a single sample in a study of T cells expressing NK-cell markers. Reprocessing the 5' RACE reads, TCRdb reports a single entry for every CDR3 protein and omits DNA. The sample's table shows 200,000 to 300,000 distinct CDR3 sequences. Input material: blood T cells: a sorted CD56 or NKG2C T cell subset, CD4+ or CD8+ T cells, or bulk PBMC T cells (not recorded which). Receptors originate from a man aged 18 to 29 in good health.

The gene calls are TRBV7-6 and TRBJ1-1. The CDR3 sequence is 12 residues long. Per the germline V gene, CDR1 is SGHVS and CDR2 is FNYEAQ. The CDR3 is CASSPLRKGAFF.

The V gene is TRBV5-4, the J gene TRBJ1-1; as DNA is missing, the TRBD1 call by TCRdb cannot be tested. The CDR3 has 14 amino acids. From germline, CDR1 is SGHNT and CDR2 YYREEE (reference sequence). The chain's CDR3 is CASSLGGLNTEAFF.

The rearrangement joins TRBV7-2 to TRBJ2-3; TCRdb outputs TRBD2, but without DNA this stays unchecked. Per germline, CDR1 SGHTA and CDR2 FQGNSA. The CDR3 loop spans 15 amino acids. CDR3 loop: CASSEMISGTDTQYF.

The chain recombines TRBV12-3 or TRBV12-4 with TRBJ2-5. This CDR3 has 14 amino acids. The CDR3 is CASSLLGIQETQYF.

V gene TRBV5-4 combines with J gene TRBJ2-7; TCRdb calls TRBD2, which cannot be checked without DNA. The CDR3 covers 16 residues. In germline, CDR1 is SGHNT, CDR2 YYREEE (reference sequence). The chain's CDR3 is CASSLDSLAGAYEQYF.

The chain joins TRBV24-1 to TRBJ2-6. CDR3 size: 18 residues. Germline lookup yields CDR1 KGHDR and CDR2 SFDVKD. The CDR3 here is CATSDHSDGYSGANVLTF.

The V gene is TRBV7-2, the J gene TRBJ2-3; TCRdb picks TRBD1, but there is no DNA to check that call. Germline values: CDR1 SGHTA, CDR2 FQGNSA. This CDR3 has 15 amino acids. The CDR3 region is CASRRDRGPTDTQYF. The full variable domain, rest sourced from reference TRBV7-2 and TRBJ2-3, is GAGVSQSPSNKVTEKGKDVELRCDPISGHTALYWYRQSLGQGLEFLIYFQGNSAPDKSGLPSDRFSAERTGGSVSTLTIQRTQQEDSAVYLCASRRDRGPTDTQYFGPGTRLTVL.

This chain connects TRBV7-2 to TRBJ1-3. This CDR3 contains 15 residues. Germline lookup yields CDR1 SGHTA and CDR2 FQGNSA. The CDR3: CASTNPRGRLNTIYF.

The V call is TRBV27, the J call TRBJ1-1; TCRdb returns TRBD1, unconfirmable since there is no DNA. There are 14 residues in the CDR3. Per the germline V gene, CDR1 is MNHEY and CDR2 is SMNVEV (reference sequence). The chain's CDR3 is CASSLFVTGSEAFF.

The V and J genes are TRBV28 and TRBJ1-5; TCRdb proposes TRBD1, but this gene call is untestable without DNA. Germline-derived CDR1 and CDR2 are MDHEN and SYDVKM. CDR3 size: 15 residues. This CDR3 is CASRPRDRVSQPQHF.

The CDR3 protein is CASSQDSPGQETQYF. The rearrangement joins TRBV3-1 to TRBJ2-5. The CDR3 contains 15 residues. The V gene's germline CDR1 is LGHDT and CDR2 YNNKEL (reference sequence).

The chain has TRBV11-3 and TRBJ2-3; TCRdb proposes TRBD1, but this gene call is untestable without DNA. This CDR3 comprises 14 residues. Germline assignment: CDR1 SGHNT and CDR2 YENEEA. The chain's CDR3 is CASSSSGVTDTQYF.

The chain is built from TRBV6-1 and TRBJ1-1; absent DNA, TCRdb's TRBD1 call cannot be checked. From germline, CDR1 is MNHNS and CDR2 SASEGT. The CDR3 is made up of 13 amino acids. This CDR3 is CASSDDRGTEAFF.

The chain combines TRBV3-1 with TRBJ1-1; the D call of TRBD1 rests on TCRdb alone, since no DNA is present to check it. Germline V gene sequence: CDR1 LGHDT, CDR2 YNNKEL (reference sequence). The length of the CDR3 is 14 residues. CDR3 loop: CASSRFDRGAEAFF. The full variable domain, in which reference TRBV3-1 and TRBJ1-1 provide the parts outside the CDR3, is DTAVSQTPKYLVTQMGNDKSIKCEQNLGHDTMYWYKQDSKKFLKIMFSYNNKELIINETVPNRFSPKSPDKAHLNLHINSLELGDSAVYFCASSRFDRGAEAFFGQGTRLTVV.

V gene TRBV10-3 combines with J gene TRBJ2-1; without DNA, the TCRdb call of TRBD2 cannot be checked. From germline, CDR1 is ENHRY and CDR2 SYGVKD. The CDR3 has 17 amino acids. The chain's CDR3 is CAISDYLSGGNYNEQFF.

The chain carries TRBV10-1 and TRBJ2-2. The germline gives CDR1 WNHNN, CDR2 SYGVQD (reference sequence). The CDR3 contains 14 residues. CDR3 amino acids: CASSESTGLGELFF.

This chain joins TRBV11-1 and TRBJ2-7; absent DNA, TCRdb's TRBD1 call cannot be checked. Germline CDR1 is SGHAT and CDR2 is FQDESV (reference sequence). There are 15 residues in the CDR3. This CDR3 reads CASSFPGQGALEQYF.

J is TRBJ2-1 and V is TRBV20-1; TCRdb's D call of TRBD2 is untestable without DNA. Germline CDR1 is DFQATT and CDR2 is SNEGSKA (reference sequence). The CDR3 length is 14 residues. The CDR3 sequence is CSVLIAGELDEQFF.

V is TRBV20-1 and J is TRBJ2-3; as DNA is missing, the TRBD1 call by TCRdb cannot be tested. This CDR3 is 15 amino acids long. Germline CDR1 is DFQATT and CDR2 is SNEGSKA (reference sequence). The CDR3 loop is CSARDSDRVSDTQYF.

The CDR3 sequence: CASSLVGGKAFF. The chain joins TRBV11-2 to TRBJ1-1. From germline, CDR1 is SGHAT and CDR2 FQNNGV. The CDR3 loop spans 12 amino acids.

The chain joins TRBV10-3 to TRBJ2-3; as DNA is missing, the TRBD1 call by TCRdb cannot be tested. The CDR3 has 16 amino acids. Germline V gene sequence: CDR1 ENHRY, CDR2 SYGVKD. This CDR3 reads CAISGRQGASTDTQYF.

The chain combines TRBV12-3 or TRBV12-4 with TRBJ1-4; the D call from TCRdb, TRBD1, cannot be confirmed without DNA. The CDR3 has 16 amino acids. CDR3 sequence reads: CASSLSRMGGNEKLFF.

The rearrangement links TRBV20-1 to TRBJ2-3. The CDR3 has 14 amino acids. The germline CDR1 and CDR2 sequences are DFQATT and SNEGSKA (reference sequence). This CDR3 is CSASHGGSTDTQYF.

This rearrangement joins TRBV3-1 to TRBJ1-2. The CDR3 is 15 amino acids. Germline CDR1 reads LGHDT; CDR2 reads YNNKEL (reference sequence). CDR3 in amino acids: CASSQEGSFNYGYTF. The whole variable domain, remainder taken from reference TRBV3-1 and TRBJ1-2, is DTAVSQTPKYLVTQMGNDKSIKCEQNLGHDTMYWYKQDSKKFLKIMFSYNNKELIINETVPNRFSPKSPDKAHLNLHINSLELGDSAVYFCASSQEGSFNYGYTFGSGTRLTVV.

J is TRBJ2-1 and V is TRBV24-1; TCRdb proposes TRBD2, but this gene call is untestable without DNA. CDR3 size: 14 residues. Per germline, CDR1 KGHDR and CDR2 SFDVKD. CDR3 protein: CATSDAGGPREQFF.

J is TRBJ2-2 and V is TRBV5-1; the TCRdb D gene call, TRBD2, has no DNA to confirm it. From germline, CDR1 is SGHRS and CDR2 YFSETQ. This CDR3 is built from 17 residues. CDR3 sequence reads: CASYGGPSGLRPGELFF.

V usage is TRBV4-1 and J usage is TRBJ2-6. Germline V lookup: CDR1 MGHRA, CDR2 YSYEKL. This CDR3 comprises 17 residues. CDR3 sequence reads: CASRHPPRVPGANVLTF.